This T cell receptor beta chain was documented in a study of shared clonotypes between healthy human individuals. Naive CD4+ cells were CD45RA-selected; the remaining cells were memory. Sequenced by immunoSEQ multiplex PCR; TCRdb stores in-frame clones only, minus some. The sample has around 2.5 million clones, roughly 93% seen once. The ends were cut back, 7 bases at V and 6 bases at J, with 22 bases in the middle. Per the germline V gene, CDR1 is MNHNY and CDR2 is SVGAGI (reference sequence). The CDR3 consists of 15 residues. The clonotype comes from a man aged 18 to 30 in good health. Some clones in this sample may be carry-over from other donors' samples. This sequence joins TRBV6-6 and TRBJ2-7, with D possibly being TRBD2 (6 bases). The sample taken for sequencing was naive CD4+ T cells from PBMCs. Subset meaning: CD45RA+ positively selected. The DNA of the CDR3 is TGTGCCAGCACCATCGCTTCACGGGAGAAGAGCGAGCAGTACTTC. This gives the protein CASTIASREKSEQYF.